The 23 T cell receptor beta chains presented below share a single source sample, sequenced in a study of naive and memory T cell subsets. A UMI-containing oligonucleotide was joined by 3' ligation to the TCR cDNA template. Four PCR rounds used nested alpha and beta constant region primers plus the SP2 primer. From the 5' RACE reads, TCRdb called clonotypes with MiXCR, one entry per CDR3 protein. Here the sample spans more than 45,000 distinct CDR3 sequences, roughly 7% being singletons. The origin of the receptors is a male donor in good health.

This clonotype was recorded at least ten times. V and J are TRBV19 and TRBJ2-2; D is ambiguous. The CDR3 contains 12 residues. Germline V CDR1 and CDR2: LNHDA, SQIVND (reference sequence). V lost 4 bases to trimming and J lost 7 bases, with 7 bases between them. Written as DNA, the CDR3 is TGTGCCAGTAGTACCCTCGGCGGGGAGCTGTTTTTT. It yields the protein CASSTLGGELFF.

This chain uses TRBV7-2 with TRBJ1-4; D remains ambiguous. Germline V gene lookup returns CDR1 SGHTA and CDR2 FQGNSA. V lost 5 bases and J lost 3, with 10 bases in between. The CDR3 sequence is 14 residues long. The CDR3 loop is CASSDRRANEKLFF. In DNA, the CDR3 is TGTGCCAGCAGCGATCGCCGGGCTAATGAAAAACTGTTTTTT.

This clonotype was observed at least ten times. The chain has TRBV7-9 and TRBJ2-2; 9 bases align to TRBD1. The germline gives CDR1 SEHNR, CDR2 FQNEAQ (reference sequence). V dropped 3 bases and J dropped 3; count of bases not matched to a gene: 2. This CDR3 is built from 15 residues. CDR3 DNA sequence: TGTGCCAGCAGCTTGAGACAGGGGGACACCGGGGAGCTGTTTTTT. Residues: CASSLRQGDTGELFF.

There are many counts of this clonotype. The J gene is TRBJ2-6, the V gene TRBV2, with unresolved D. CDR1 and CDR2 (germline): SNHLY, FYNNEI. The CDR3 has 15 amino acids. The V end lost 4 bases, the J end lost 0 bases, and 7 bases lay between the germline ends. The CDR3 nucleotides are TGTGCCAGCAGTGTTTCAAGCTCTGGGGCCAACGTCCTGACTTTC. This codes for CASSVSSSGANVLTF.

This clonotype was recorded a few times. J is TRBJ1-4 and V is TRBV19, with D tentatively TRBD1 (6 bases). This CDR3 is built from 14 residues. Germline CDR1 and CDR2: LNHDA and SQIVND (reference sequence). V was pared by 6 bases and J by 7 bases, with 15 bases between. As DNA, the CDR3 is TGTGCCAGTAGAAACGCCCAGGGGTCTGAAAAACTGTTTTTT. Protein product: CASRNAQGSEKLFF.

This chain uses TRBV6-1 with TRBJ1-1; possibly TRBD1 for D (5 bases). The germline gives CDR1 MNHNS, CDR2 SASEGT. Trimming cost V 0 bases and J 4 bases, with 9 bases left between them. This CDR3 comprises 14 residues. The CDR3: CASSEALGGTEAFF. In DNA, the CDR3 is TGTGCCAGCAGTGAAGCGCTGGGGGGCACTGAAGCTTTCTTT.

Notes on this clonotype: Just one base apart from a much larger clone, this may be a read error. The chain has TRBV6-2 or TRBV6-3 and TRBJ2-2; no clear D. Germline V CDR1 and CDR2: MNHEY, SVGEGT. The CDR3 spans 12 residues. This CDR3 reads CASSYNIGELFF. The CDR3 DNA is TGTGCCAGCAGTTACAACATCGGGGAGCTGTTTTTT.

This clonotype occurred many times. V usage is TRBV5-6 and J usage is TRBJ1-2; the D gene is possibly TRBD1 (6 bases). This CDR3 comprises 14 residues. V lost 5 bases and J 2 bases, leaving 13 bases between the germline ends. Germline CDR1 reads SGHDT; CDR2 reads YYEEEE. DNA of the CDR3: TGTGCCAGCAGGGATGGACAGTACAACTATGGCTACACCTTC. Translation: CASRDGQYNYGYTF.

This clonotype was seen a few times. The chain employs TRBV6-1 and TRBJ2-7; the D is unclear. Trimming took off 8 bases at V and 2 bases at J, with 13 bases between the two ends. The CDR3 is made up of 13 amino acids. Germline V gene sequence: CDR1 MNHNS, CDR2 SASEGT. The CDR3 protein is CASRHRDPYEQYF. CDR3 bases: TGTGCCAGCCGACATAGGGATCCCTACGAGCAGTACTTC.

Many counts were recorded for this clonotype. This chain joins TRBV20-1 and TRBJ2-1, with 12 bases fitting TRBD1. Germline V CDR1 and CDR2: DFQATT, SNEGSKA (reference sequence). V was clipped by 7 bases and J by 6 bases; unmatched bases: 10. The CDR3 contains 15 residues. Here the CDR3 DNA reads TGCAGTGTTAAATCCGGGACAGGGGGCTTCAATGAGCAGTTCTTC. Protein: CSVKSGTGGFNEQFF.

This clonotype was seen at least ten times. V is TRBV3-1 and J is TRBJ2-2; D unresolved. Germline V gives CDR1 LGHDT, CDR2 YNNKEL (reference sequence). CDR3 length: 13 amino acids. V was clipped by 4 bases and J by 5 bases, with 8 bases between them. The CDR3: CASSPVKTGELFF. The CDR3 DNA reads TGTGCCAGCAGCCCGGTAAAAACCGGGGAGCTGTTTTTT.

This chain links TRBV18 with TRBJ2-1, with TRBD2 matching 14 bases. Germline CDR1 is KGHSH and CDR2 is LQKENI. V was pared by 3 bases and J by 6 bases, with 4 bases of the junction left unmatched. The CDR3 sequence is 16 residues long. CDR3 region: CASSPNGLAGGNEQFF. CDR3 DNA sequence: TGTGCCAGCTCACCCAATGGACTAGCGGGGGGCAATGAGCAGTTCTTC.

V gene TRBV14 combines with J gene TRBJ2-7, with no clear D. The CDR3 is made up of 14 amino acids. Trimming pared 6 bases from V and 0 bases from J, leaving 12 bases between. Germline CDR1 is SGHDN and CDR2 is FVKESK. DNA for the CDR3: TGTGCCAGCAGTCTCCGACAAAGCTCCTACGAGCAGTACTTC. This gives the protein CASSLRQSSYEQYF.

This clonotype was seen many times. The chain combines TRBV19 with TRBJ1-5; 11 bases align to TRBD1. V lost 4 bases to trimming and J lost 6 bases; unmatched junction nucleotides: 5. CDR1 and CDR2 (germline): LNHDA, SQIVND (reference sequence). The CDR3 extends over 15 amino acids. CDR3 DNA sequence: TGTGCCAGTAGTACTGGGACAGGGGGTGGTCAGCCCCAGCATTTT. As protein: CASSTGTGGGQPQHF.

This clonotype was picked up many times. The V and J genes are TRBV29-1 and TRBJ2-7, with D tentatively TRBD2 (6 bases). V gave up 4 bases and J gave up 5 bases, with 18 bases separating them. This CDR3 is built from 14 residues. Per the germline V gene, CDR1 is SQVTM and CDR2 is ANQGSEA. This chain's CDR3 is CSVGEVTYWDEQYF. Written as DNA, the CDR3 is TGCAGCGTTGGGGAGGTGACCTACTGGGACGAGCAGTACTTC.

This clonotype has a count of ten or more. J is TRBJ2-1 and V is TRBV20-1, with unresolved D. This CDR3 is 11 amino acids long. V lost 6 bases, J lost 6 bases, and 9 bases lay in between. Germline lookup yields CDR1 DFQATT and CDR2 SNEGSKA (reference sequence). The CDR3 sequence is CSAEAGNEQFF. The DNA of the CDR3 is TGCAGTGCAGAAGCAGGCAATGAGCAGTTCTTC.

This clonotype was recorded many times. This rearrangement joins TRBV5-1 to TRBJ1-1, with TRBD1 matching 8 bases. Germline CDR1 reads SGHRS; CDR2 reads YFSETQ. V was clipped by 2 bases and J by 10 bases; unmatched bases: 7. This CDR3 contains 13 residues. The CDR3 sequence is CASSFGGQGGAFF. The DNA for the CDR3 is TGCGCCAGCAGCTTTGGTGGACAGGGAGGAGCTTTCTTT.

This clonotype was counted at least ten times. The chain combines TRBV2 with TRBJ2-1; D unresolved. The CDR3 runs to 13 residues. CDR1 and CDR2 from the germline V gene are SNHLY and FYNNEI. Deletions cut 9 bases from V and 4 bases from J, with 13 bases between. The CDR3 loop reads CASHVVFYNEQFF. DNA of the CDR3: TGTGCCAGTCACGTTGTTTTTTACAATGAGCAGTTCTTC.

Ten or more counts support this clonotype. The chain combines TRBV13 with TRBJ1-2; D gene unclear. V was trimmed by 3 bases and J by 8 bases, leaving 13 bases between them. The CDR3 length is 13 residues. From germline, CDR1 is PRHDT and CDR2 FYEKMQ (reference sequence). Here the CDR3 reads CASSFTDGEGYTF. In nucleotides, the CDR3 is TGTGCCAGCAGCTTCACGGACGGCGAGGGCTACACCTTC.

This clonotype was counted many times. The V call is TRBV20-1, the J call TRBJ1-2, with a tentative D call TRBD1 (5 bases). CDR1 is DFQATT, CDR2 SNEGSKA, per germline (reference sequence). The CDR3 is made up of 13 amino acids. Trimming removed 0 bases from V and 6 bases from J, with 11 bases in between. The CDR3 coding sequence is TGCAGTGCTAGAGATTTGGGGGGGGATGGCTACACCTTC. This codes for CSARDLGGDGYTF.

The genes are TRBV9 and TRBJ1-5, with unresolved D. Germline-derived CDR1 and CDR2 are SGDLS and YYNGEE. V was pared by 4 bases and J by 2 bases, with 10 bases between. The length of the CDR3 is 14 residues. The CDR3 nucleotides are TGTGCCAGCAGCCCCAGCGAAGGCAATCAGCCCCAGCATTTT. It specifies CASSPSEGNQPQHF.

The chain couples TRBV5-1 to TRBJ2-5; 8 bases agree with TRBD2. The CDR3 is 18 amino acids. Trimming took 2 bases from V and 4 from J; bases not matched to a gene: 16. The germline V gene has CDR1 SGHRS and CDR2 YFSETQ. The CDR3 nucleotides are TGCGCCAGCAGCTTCACCCCGACTAGCGCAGGCCCTCCAGAGACCCAGTACTTC. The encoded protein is CASSFTPTSAGPPETQYF. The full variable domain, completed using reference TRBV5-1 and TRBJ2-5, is KAGVTQTPRYLIKTRGQQVTLSCSPISGHRSVSWYQQTPGQGLQFLFEYFSETQRNKGNFPGRFSGRQFSNSRSEMNVSTLELGDSALYLCASSFTPTSAGPPETQYFGPGTRLLVL.

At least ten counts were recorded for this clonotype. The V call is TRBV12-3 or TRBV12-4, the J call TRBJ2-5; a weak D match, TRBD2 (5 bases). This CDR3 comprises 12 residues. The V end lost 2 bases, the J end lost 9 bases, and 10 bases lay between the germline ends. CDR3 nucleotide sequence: TGTGCCAGCAGTTTAACCGACGGGGCCCAGTACTTC. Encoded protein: CASSLTDGAQYF.